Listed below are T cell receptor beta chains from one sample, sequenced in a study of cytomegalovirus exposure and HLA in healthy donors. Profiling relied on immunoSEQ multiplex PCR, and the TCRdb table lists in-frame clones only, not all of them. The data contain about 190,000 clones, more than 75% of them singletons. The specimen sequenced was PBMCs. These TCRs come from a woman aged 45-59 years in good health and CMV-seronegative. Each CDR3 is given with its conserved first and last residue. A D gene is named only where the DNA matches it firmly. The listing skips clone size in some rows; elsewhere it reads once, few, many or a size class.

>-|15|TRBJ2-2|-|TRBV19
CASSIGGYNTGELFF
TGTGCCAGTAGTATCGGCGGGTATAACACCGGGGAGCTGTTTTTT
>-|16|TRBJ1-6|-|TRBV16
CASSQSGSSYNSPLHF
TGTGCCAGCAGCCAATCGGGCAGTTCCTATAATTCACCCCTCCACTTT
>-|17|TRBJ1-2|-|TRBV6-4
CASSLTGTLVADYGYTF
TGTGCCAGCAGTCTCACCGGGACACTTGTTGCCGACTATGGCTACACCTTC
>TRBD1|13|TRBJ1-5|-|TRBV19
CASKDRGNQPQHF
TGTGCCAGTAAGGACAGGGGAAATCAGCCCCAGCATTTT
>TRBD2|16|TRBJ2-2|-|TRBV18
CASSPRTSENTGELFF
TGTGCCAGCTCACCGCGGACTAGCGAGAACACCGGGGAGCTGTTTTTT
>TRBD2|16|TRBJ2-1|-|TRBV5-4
CASSLEQRGGRNEQFF
TGTGCCAGCAGCTTGGAACAGCGGGGGGGAAGGAATGAGCAGTTCTTC
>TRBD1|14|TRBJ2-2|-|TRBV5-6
CASSWDRLTGELFF
TGTGCCAGCAGCTGGGACAGACTAACCGGGGAGCTGTTTTTT
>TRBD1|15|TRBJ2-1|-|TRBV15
CATSRSLTGDPLQFF
TGTGCCACCAGCAGATCCCTGACAGGGGACCCCCTCCAGTTCTTC
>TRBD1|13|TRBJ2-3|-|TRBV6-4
CASSGQGTDTQYF
TGTGCCAGCAGTGGACAGGGGACAGATACGCAGTATTTT
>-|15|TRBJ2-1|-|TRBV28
CASSLAGPSYNEQFF
TGTGCCAGCAGTCTCGCAGGGCCTTCCTACAATGAGCAGTTCTTC
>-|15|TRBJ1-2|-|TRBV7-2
CASSLVTAGRYGYTF
TGTGCCAGCAGCTTAGTTACGGCAGGGAGGTATGGCTACACCTTC
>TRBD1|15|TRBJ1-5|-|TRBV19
CASSNTGQGSQPQHF
TGTGCCAGCTCAAACACGGGACAGGGGTCTCAGCCCCAGCATTTT
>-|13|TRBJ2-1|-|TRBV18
CASSPGLGSEQFF
TGTGCCAGCTCACCGGGCTTGGGGAGTGAGCAGTTCTTC
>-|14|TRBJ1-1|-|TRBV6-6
CASSLGARVTEAFF
TGTGCCAGCAGTTTGGGGGCGCGCGTCACTGAAGCTTTCTTT
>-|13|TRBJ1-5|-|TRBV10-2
CASRRGATGPQHF
TGCGCCAGCAGGCGGGGGGCAACAGGCCCCCAGCATTTT
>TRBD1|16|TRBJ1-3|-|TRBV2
CASSEPDRELGTTIYF
TGTGCCAGCAGTGAACCGGACAGGGAACTTGGAACCACCATATATTTT
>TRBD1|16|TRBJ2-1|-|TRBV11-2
CASSLGRTGGNTEQFF
TGTGCCAGCAGCTTAGGACGGACAGGGGGAAACACTGAGCAGTTCTTC
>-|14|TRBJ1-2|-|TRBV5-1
CASSLASREGGYTF
TGCGCCAGCAGCTTGGCGTCGAGGGAAGGTGGCTACACCTTC
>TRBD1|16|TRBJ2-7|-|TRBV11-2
CASSQYRGPQSYEQYF
TGTGCCAGCAGCCAATACAGGGGGCCCCAGTCCTACGAGCAGTACTTC
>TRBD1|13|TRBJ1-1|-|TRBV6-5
CASRRQGFSEAFF
TGTGCCAGCAGACGACAGGGTTTCTCTGAAGCTTTCTTT
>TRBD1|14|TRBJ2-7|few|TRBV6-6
CASSHGQGAHEQYF
TGTGCCAGCAGCCACGGACAGGGGGCCCACGAGCAGTACTTC
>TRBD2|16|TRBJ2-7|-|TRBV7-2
CASSLGLAGGPYEQYF
TGTGCCAGCAGCTTAGGACTAGCGGGAGGGCCCTACGAGCAGTACTTC
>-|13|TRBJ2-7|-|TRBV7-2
CASSYYSRGEQYF
TGTGCCAGCAGCTACTACTCCCGTGGCGAGCAGTACTTC
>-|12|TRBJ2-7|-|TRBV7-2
CASSSNSYEQYF
TGTGCCAGCAGCTCAAACAGCTACGAGCAGTACTTC
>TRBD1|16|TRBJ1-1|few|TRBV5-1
CASSELQGWGNTEAFF
TGCGCCAGCAGCGAGCTACAGGGGTGGGGTAACACTGAAGCTTTCTTT
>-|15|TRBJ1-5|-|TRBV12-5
CASGLTRQGNQPQHF
TGTGCTAGTGGTTTGACCAGACAGGGCAATCAGCCCCAGCATTTT
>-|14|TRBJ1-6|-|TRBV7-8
CASSFSELGSPLHF
TGTGCCAGCAGCTTTTCAGAGTTGGGCTCACCCCTCCACTTT
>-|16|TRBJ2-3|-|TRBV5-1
CASSSFGTHITDTQYF
TGCGCCAGCAGTTCTTTTGGGACTCATATTACAGATACGCAGTATTTT
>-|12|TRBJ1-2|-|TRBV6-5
CASRQGLVGYTF
TGTGCCAGCAGACAGGGATTAGTAGGCTACACCTTC
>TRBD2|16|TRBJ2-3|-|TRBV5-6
CASSPIAGGPVHTQYF
TGTGCCAGCAGCCCAATAGCGGGAGGGCCCGTACATACGCAGTATTTT
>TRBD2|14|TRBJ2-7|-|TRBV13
CASSNLAGGYEQYF
TGTGCCAGCAGCAACCTAGCGGGGGGGTACGAGCAGTACTTC
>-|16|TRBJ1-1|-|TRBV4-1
CASSQINTVMNTEAFF
TGCGCCAGCAGCCAAATAAACACAGTTATGAACACTGAAGCTTTCTTT
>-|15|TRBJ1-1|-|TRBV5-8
CASSLALIGRSEAFF
TGTGCCAGCAGCTTGGCCCTTATAGGGAGATCCGAAGCTTTCTTT
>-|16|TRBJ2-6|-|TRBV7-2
CASSVDSISGANVLTF
TGTGCCAGCAGCGTTGACAGTATCTCTGGGGCCAACGTCCTGACTTTC
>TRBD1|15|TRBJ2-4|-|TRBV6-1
CASRGQGIAKNIQYF
TGTGCCAGCAGAGGACAGGGGATCGCCAAAAACATTCAGTACTTC
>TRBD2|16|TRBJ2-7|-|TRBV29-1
CSVAGGAKMESYEQYF
TGCAGCGTTGCCGGGGGGGCCAAGATGGAGTCCTACGAGCAGTACTTC